This TCR beta chain was documented in a study of cytomegalovirus exposure and HLA in healthy donors. Each donor was healthy, and each was a bone marrow donor. At sampling all donors were nominally healthy, likely with unrecorded immune exposures. PCR primers comprised 60 Vbeta and 13 Jbeta primers. As handled by the study authors: As a later analysis found, there were 70 million to 90 million unique TCR beta chains, of which roughly 11 million were shared. The table came from immunoSEQ multiplex PCR; TCRdb's copy has only in-frame clones and leaves some out. The DNA gave D and trimming, while V, J and clone size come from that table. The data hold some 170,000 clones, with 65% to 80% observed a single time. CDR3 size: 13 residues. The germline V gene has CDR1 SGHTA and CDR2 FQGTGA. The J segment lost 7 bases and the V segment lost 5 bases, leaving 5 bases of the junction unmatched. This clone was seen more than once but under ten times.

Sequencing used PBMCs. The clonotype originates from a man aged 35 to 55 in good health and CMV-seronegative. The V gene is TRBV7-3, the J gene TRBJ1-5; 7 bases align to TRBD1. CDR3: CASSQGGGQPQHF. In nucleotides, the CDR3 is TGTGCCAGCAGCCAGGGGGGTGGCCAGCCCCAGCATTTT.